Presented here are 27 T cell receptor beta chains from one specimen sequenced in a study of PD-L1 blockade in urothelial cancer. Sequencing was performed with immunoSEQ multiplex PCR; in TCRdb, only in-frame clones are kept and a portion is missing. This repertoire shows around 80,000 clones, roughly 90% found once; its top ten account for under 6%. The sequencing here drew on PBMCs, taken around atezolizumab (anti-PD-L1) treatment. These TCRs come from a woman aged 70-85 years with urothelial cancer.

Ten or more counts support this clone. The genes are TRBV9 and TRBJ2-2, with 7 nucleotides matching TRBD1. The germline gives CDR1 SGDLS, CDR2 YYNGEE. After removal of 0 bases from V and 5 bases from J, the junction contained 4 bases not matched to a gene. The CDR3 runs to 15 residues. The CDR3 DNA reads TGTGCCAGCAGCGTAGGCTCCAGGGGGACCGGGGAGCTGTTTTTT. Its translation is CASSVGSRGTGELFF.

The chain combines TRBV13 with TRBJ2-2; possible D gene TRBD1, 5 bases. This CDR3 has 14 amino acids. Germline loops: CDR1 PRHDT, CDR2 FYEKMQ (reference sequence). V lost 2 bases to trimming and J lost 4 bases, with 8 bases between them. Here the CDR3 reads CASSLTRVTGELFF. CDR3 sequence (DNA): TGTGCCAGCAGCTTAACCAGGGTCACCGGGGAGCTGTTTTTT.

The chain links TRBV2 to TRBJ2-7; D is uncertain. Per germline, CDR1 SNHLY and CDR2 FYNNEI. The CDR3 extends over 15 amino acids. V shed 8 bases and J shed 0 bases, with 17 bases lying between them. The CDR3 DNA reads TGTGCCAGCTTTCAGGTCAAGTCTAACTCCTACGAGCAGTACTTC. Protein: CASFQVKSNSYEQYF.

This chain connects TRBV15 to TRBJ2-7, with 12 bases fitting TRBD2. The junction had 7 bases not matched to a gene; V was cut back by 3 bases and J by 4 bases. Germline V gene sequence: CDR1 LNHNV, CDR2 YYDKDF (reference sequence). The CDR3 has 16 amino acids. The CDR3 DNA reads as TGTGCCACCAGCAGCGCAACTAGCGGGAGGAGGTACGAGCAGTACTTC. Its protein is CATSSATSGRRYEQYF.

The V gene is TRBV6-5, the J gene TRBJ1-1; D not certain. This CDR3 comprises 14 residues. The V end was cut by 2 bases, the J end by 2 bases, with 9 bases between. Germline lookup yields CDR1 MNHEY and CDR2 SVGAGI. DNA of the CDR3: TGTGCCAGCAGTTACGATCGAGTAAACACTGAAGCTTTCTTT. Translating it yields CASSYDRVNTEAFF.

The genes are TRBV6-1 and TRBJ2-5, with TRBD2 matching over 14 bases. The V gene's germline CDR1 is MNHNS and CDR2 SASEGT. The CDR3 loop spans 22 amino acids. Germline trimming cut 2 bases from V and 0 bases from J; bases unmatched to any gene: 17. This chain's CDR3 is CASSERPTSGLAGGIDQETQYF. In DNA, the CDR3 is TGTGCCAGCAGTGAAAGACCGACCTCTGGACTAGCGGGGGGAATTGACCAAGAGACCCAGTACTTC.

The chain uses TRBV18 and TRBJ1-1, with TRBD1 matching 12 bases. CDR1 and CDR2 from the germline V gene are KGHSH and LQKENI. The CDR3 is 18 amino acids. Trimming at V came to 6 bases and at J to 2 bases, leaving 13 bases not matched to a gene. The CDR3 here is CASSITIGTGGGNTEAFF. DNA for the CDR3: TGTGCCAGCTCCATCACCATTGGGACAGGGGGCGGAAACACTGAAGCTTTCTTT. Drawing the rest from reference TRBV18 and TRBJ1-1, the complete variable domain is NAGVMQNPRHLVRRRGQEARLRCSPMKGHSHVYWYRQLPEEGLKFMVYLQKENIIDESGMPKERFSAEFPKEGPSILRIQQVVRGDSAAYFCASSITIGTGGGNTEAFFGQGTRLTVV.

CDR3 region: CASSLVGRVTDTQYF. The DNA for the CDR3 is TGCGCCAGCAGCTTGGTGGGCAGGGTGACAGATACGCAGTATTTT. The rearrangement uses TRBV5-1 and TRBJ2-3, with D perhaps TRBD1 (5 bases). The CDR3 is made up of 15 amino acids. The germline V gene encodes CDR1 SGHRS and CDR2 YFSETQ. Trimming stripped 0 bases from V and 3 bases from J, with 11 bases between. Drawing the rest from reference TRBV5-1 and TRBJ2-3, the complete variable domain is KAGVTQTPRYLIKTRGQQVTLSCSPISGHRSVSWYQQTPGQGLQFLFEYFSETQRNKGNFPGRFSGRQFSNSRSEMNVSTLELGDSALYLCASSLVGRVTDTQYFGPGTRLTVL.

This rearrangement joins TRBV4-3 to TRBJ1-3; no definite D call. The V gene lost 0 bases and the J gene lost 1 base, with 10 bases spanning the gap. This CDR3 region has 16 residues. From germline, CDR1 is LGHNA and CDR2 YSLEER. In nucleotides, the CDR3 is TGCGCCAGCAGCCAAGATGTTAGCACTTCTGGAAACACCATATATTTT. Its translation is CASSQDVSTSGNTIYF.

The gene calls are TRBV9 and TRBJ1-1, with D unclear. The V gene lost 1 base and the J gene lost 0 bases, with 4 bases spanning the gap. CDR1 SGDLS and CDR2 YYNGEE come from the germline V gene. This CDR3 has 13 amino acids. The CDR3 DNA is TGTGCCAGCAGCGTATCAGTGAACACTGAAGCTTTCTTT. Residues: CASSVSVNTEAFF.

The chain joins TRBV10-3 to TRBJ2-7; 10 bases align to TRBD1. This CDR3 has 14 amino acids. Germline assignment: CDR1 ENHRY and CDR2 SYGVKD. The V gene end was trimmed by 2 bases and the J gene end by 2 bases; junction bases not matched to a gene: 0. Written as DNA, the CDR3 is TGTGCCATCAGTGAGGGGACAGGGGCCTACGAGCAGTACTTC. Translation: CAISEGTGAYEQYF.

This clone was seen just once. The chain uses TRBV7-2 and TRBJ2-2, with D possibly TRBD1 on 5 matching bases. V dropped 3 bases and J dropped 6 bases, with 11 bases sitting between them. The CDR3 contains 14 residues. Germline V lookup: CDR1 SGHTA, CDR2 FQGNSA. CDR3 sequence reads: CASSFKGVSGELFF. DNA for the CDR3: TGTGCCAGCAGCTTTAAAGGGGTATCCGGGGAGCTGTTTTTT.

This chain uses TRBV28 with TRBJ1-3, with TRBD1 identical over 7 bases. This CDR3 has 17 amino acids. Per germline, CDR1 MDHEN and CDR2 SYDVKM. The trim removed 5 bases at V and 0 bases at J, leaving 10 bases unmatched. The CDR3 DNA sequence: TGTGCCAGCAGTCCCGGGGGACAGCCAACCTCTGGAAACACCATATATTTT. It encodes CASSPGGQPTSGNTIYF.

V gene TRBV4-1 combines with J gene TRBJ2-7; 15 bases fit TRBD2. The germline V gene encodes CDR1 MGHRA and CDR2 YSYEKL. The CDR3 is 16 residues long. V dropped 4 bases and J dropped 4; count of bases not matched to a gene: 5. CDR3 amino acids: CASSPGLAGGNYEQYF. The CDR3 DNA is TGCGCCAGCAGCCCGGGACTAGCGGGAGGAAATTACGAGCAGTACTTC.

J is TRBJ1-4 and V is TRBV30; 9 nucleotides match TRBD1. The CDR3 spans 15 residues. V lost 1 base and J lost 8; bases outside the gene matches: 8. Germline-derived CDR1 and CDR2 are GTSNPN and SVGIG (reference sequence). The CDR3 DNA follows: TGTGCCTGGAGTGGAACAGGGGGCGCTTGGGAAAAACTGTTTTTT. This codes for CAWSGTGGAWEKLFF.

The J gene is TRBJ2-1, the V gene TRBV11-1; 11 bases are a match to TRBD2. CDR3 length: 17 residues. Trimming took 5 bases from V and 4 from J; bases not matched to a gene: 10. CDR1 and CDR2 (germline): SGHAT, FQDESV (reference sequence). Here the CDR3 reads CASSGGSGLAAYNEQFF. CDR3 coding DNA: TGTGCCAGCAGCGGGGGGTCGGGACTAGCGGCATACAATGAGCAGTTCTTC.

The chain carries TRBV5-1 and TRBJ2-1, with D maybe TRBD1 (6 bases). The CDR3 is made up of 14 amino acids. V was cut by 6 bases and J by 6 bases, with 16 bases left in between. Germline V gives CDR1 SGHRS, CDR2 YFSETQ. CDR3 protein: CASTNGQTLNEQFF. The CDR3 nucleotides are TGCGCCAGCACTAACGGACAGACCCTCAATGAGCAGTTCTTC.

The chain employs TRBV10-3 and TRBJ1-1; TRBD1 might be the D (6 bases). V was shortened by 7 bases and J by 1 base, with 13 bases between the two germline ends. Per the germline V gene, CDR1 is ENHRY and CDR2 is SYGVKD. There are 14 residues in the CDR3. DNA for the CDR3: TGTGCCATCAATACCGGGACACCGAACACTGAAGCTTTCTTT. Amino acid sequence: CAINTGTPNTEAFF.

The V call is TRBV19, the J call TRBJ1-2; no clear D. The V gene lost 7 bases and the J gene lost 3 bases, with 18 bases spanning the gap. There are 15 residues in the CDR3. Germline-derived CDR1 and CDR2 are LNHDA and SQIVND (reference sequence). The CDR3 protein is CASNPVSRSDYGYTF. The CDR3, as DNA: TGTGCCAGTAACCCGGTGAGCAGGTCTGACTATGGCTACACCTTC.

The chain employs TRBV9 and TRBJ1-1; no firm D call. The CDR3 is made up of 15 amino acids. CDR1 SGDLS and CDR2 YYNGEE come from the germline V gene. Trimming stripped 2 bases from V and 0 bases from J, with 11 bases between. CDR3 DNA sequence: TGTGCCAGCAGCGTCGGCGGAATGATGAACACTGAAGCTTTCTTT. The encoded protein is CASSVGGMMNTEAFF.

There are a few counts of this clone. V and J are TRBV10-1 and TRBJ2-2; 7 nucleotides match TRBD1. Germline-derived CDR1 and CDR2 are WNHNN and SYGVQD (reference sequence). There are 14 residues in the CDR3. Unmatched junction bases numbered 1, after V lost 2 bases and J lost 4 bases. For the CDR3, the DNA is TGCGCCAGCAGTGAGGGGACAGCCACCGGGGAGCTGTTTTTT. It specifies CASSEGTATGELFF.

The rearrangement links TRBV6-4 to TRBJ2-5; no reliable D call. Trimming took off 6 bases at V and 3 bases at J, with 11 bases between the two ends. The length of the CDR3 is 13 residues. The germline V gene encodes CDR1 MRHNA and CDR2 SNTAGT. The CDR3 loop reads CASRVRLKETQYF. CDR3 bases: TGTGCCAGCAGGGTACGACTGAAAGAGACCCAGTACTTC.

This clone came up once. This sequence joins TRBV30 and TRBJ2-7; D may be TRBD2 (6 bases). The CDR3 is 12 residues long. The V gene's germline CDR1 is GTSNPN and CDR2 SVGIG (reference sequence). Trimming removed 1 base from V and 3 bases from J, with 7 bases in between. The CDR3 sequence is CAWSARGYEQYF. The CDR3 coding sequence is TGTGCCTGGAGTGCGCGGGGCTACGAGCAGTACTTC.

The V gene is TRBV29-1, the J gene TRBJ1-5; TRBD1 is a possible D gene (5 bases). Germline assignment: CDR1 SQVTM and CDR2 ANQGSEA. V was pared by 4 bases and J by 1 base, with 17 bases between. The CDR3 consists of 16 residues. In DNA form, the CDR3 reads TGCAGCGTTGTCATTGGGGCCTCCGGGAGCAATCAGCCCCAGCATTTT. Its translation is CSVVIGASGSNQPQHF.

V is TRBV5-4 and J is TRBJ1-1; no reliable D call. Germline assignment: CDR1 SGHNT and CDR2 YYREEE (reference sequence). Trimming removed 4 bases from V and 1 base from J, with 11 bases in between. The CDR3 has 14 amino acids. In nucleotides, the CDR3 is TGTGCCAGCAGCCTGGGGTGGGCGAACACTGAAGCTTTCTTT. This gives the protein CASSLGWANTEAFF.

This chain uses TRBV28 with TRBJ2-7; 9 nucleotides match TRBD1. The CDR3 contains 14 residues. Trimming removed 6 bases from V and 2 bases from J; junction bases left unmatched: 5. Per germline, CDR1 MDHEN and CDR2 SYDVKM. Written as DNA, the CDR3 is TGTGCCAGCAGCCAACAGGGGGCGGCCTACGAGCAGTACTTC. Amino acid sequence: CASSQQGAAYEQYF.

The chain uses TRBV6-5 and TRBJ2-7, with 7 bases identical to TRBD2. Germline V gene sequence: CDR1 MNHEY, CDR2 SVGAGI. Trimming removed 6 bases from V and 4 bases from J; junction bases left unmatched: 9. CDR3 size: 14 residues. This CDR3 reads CASSGAGVRYEQYF. For the CDR3, the DNA is TGTGCCAGCAGCGGCGCGGGGGTTCGGTACGAGCAGTACTTC.